A selection of T cell receptor beta chains follows, all from one sample in a study of identical twins. TCRdb re-called the 5' RACE reads through MiXCR, storing one row per CDR3 protein. The sample comprises 400,000 to 500,000 distinct CDR3 sequences, roughly 18% of which are singletons, and around 12% rests with the top ten. The sequencing sample was made of naive T cells sorted from blood. These receptors were collected from a man in his forties or fifties in good health. CDR3s include the opening cysteine and the closing phenylalanine or tryptophan. The D gene is left open where the match is weak. Clone size is shown for a subset of rows, as once, few, many or a class of expanded clone.

v_call	j_call	d_call	clone_size	cdr3_aa	cdr3_nt
TRBV4-3	TRBJ2-1	.	.	CASSQFGRGSYNEQFF	TGCGCCAGCAGCCAATTTGGGCGGGGCTCCTACAATGAGCAGTTCTTC
TRBV20-1	TRBJ2-1	.	.	CSARDGSGATDEQFF	TGCAGTGCTAGAGATGGATCGGGGGCGACTGATGAGCAGTTCTTC
TRBV18	TRBJ2-7	.	many	CASSPQQGFHEQYF	TGTGCCAGCTCACCGCAACAGGGTTTCCACGAGCAGTACTTC
TRBV28	TRBJ1-1	.	.	CASSSYMNTEAFF	TGTGCCAGCAGTTCATATATGAACACTGAAGCTTTCTTT
TRBV20-1	TRBJ2-1	TRBD1	many	CSAGGQTPRKFF	TGCAGTGCTGGGGGACAGACCCCCCGGAAGTTCTTC
TRBV4-1	TRBJ2-2	.	once	CASSLGFWKTNTGELFF	TGCGCCAGCAGCCTTGGGTTCTGGAAAACGAACACCGGGGAGCTGTTTTTT
TRBV12-3/TRBV12-4	TRBJ2-5	TRBD2	.	CASSGTSGSRAQYF	TGTGCCAGCAGTGGGACTAGCGGGAGTAGAGCCCAGTACTTC
TRBV20-1	TRBJ1-5	TRBD1	many	CSVFDREQPQHF	TGCAGTGTTTTCGACAGGGAACAGCCCCAGCATTTT
TRBV29-1	TRBJ1-2	.	few	CSVFQGGYTF	TGCAGCGTTTTTCAAGGAGGCTACACCTTC
TRBV7-8	TRBJ1-4	TRBD1	.	CASSSGQAATNEKLFF	TGTGCCAGCAGCTCGGGACAGGCTGCAACTAATGAAAAACTGTTTTTT
TRBV29-1	TRBJ2-1	.	few	CSADPLGSYNEQFF	TGCAGCGCGGATCCCCTTGGCTCCTACAATGAGCAGTTCTTC
TRBV29-1	TRBJ2-3	TRBD1	many	CSYRGQGTDTQYF	TGCAGTTACAGGGGGCAGGGAACAGATACGCAGTATTTT
TRBV9	TRBJ2-7	.	many	CASSAAGLSYEQYF	TGTGCCAGCAGCGCGGCGGGACTTTCCTACGAGCAGTACTTC
TRBV12-3/TRBV12-4	TRBJ2-1	.	many	CASSSRDSHNEQFF	TGTGCCAGCAGTTCGCGGGACAGCCACAATGAGCAGTTCTTC
TRBV10-3	TRBJ1-1	.	.	CAISESSGWGRGNTEAFF	TGTGCCATCAGTGAGTCGAGCGGGTGGGGCAGGGGGAACACTGAAGCTTTCTTT
TRBV5-4	TRBJ2-2	TRBD2	.	CASSSMTSGRHTGELFF	TGTGCCAGCAGCTCGATGACTAGCGGGAGACACACCGGGGAGCTGTTTTTT
TRBV20-1	TRBJ2-7	TRBD2	few	CSARASLAGFTYEQYF	TGCAGTGCTAGAGCGTCACTAGCGGGATTTACCTACGAGCAGTACTTC
TRBV6-1	TRBJ2-7	TRBD1	.	CASSRTGGAYEQYF	TGTGCCAGCAGTCGAACAGGGGGCGCCTACGAGCAGTACTTC
TRBV3-1	TRBJ1-5	TRBD1	few	CASSQGAGTGLVDNQPQHF	TGTGCCAGCAGCCAAGGAGCCGGGACAGGGCTTGTCGACAATCAGCCCCAGCATTTT
TRBV12-3/TRBV12-4	TRBJ2-7	.	.	CASRPGAHEQYF	TGTGCCAGCAGACCCGGGGCCCACGAGCAGTACTTC
TRBV29-1	TRBJ2-1	.	.	CSVEVPPNYYNEQFF	TGCAGCGTTGAAGTCCCACCCAACTATTACAATGAGCAGTTCTTC
TRBV6-2/TRBV6-3	TRBJ2-3	.	few	CASSYRQEITDTQYF	TGTGCCAGCAGTTACCGCCAGGAAATCACAGATACGCAGTATTTT
TRBV5-1	TRBJ2-5	.	.	CASSHPGERETQYF	TGCGCCAGCAGTCACCCAGGGGAACGGGAGACCCAGTACTTC
TRBV7-9	TRBJ1-5	TRBD1	.	CASSLTPTGISNQPQHF	TGTGCCAGCAGCTTAACGCCGACAGGGATTAGCAATCAGCCCCAGCATTTT
TRBV15	TRBJ2-7	TRBD2	few	CATSRVVLADEQYF	TGTGCCACCAGCAGAGTTGTCCTAGCGGACGAGCAGTACTTC
TRBV27	TRBJ2-5	TRBD2	.	CASQVASGSETQYF	TGTGCCAGCCAGGTGGCTAGCGGGAGTGAGACCCAGTACTTC
TRBV20-1	TRBJ2-3	.	.	CSASEDFTDTQYF	TGCAGTGCTAGTGAGGATTTCACAGATACGCAGTATTTT
TRBV20-1	TRBJ2-3	TRBD2	many	CSVPREARTDTQYF	TGCAGTGTTCCGCGGGAGGCGCGCACAGATACGCAGTATTTT
TRBV27	TRBJ1-2	TRBD1	many	CASSLQGQAYGYTF	TGTGCCAGCAGTCTACAGGGACAGGCCTATGGCTACACCTTC
TRBV20-1	TRBJ1-1	.	few	CSAAENTEAFF	TGCAGTGCGGCGGAGAACACTGAAGCTTTCTTT
TRBV27	TRBJ2-7	.	few	CASSLSKRAEQYF	TGTGCCAGCAGTTTATCGAAACGCGCCGAGCAGTACTTC
TRBV5-5	TRBJ2-3	TRBD2	few	CASSLGLARSLTDTQYF	TGTGCCAGCAGTTTGGGACTAGCGCGATCTCTGACAGATACGCAGTATTTT
TRBV28	TRBJ1-2	.	.	CATIRIGSYGYTF	TGTGCCACCATCCGAATCGGGAGCTATGGCTACACCTTC
TRBV10-3	TRBJ2-5	.	many	CAISESWRGPETQYF	TGTGCCATCAGTGAGTCGTGGCGGGGGCCGGAGACCCAGTACTTC
TRBV20-1	TRBJ2-6	.	.	CSARNRNSGANVLTF	TGCAGTGCCCGAAACCGGAACTCTGGGGCCAACGTCCTGACTTTC
TRBV25-1	TRBJ2-7	TRBD1	.	CASRENTGTGVYEQYF	TGTGCCAGCAGAGAGAATACCGGGACAGGGGTCTACGAGCAGTACTTC
TRBV4-2	TRBJ2-3	TRBD2	.	CASSQPKGRLAGAPTDTQYF	TGTGCCAGCAGCCAACCCAAGGGTCGTCTAGCGGGAGCCCCCACAGATACGCAGTATTTT
TRBV5-1	TRBJ2-3	TRBD2	.	CASSRTSGSSTDTQYF	TGCGCCAGCAGCCGGACTAGCGGGAGCAGCACAGATACGCAGTATTTT
TRBV20-1	TRBJ2-5	TRBD1	.	CSARSRDRGWETQYF	TGCAGTGCTAGAAGCCGGGACAGGGGGTGGGAGACCCAGTACTTC
TRBV30	TRBJ2-3	.	.	CAWSATISTDTQYF	TGTGCCTGGAGTGCCACTATAAGCACAGATACGCAGTATTTT
TRBV11-1	TRBJ2-7	.	many	CASSSNPKKRSYEQYF	TGTGCCAGCAGCTCTAACCCGAAGAAGCGCTCCTACGAGCAGTACTTC
TRBV20-1	TRBJ2-5	TRBD2	.	CSAGLAGLETQYF	TGCAGTGCAGGACTAGCGGGTCTCGAGACCCAGTACTTC
TRBV5-1	TRBJ2-3	.	many	CASSLDDTQYF	TGCGCCAGCAGCTTGGACGATACGCAGTATTTT
TRBV5-1	TRBJ1-1	.	few	CASSKQGGNTEAFF	TGCGCCAGCAGCAAACAGGGCGGGAACACTGAAGCTTTCTTT
TRBV28	TRBJ2-7	TRBD1	many	CASRRQGSYEQYF	TGTGCCAGCAGAAGACAGGGGTCCTACGAGCAGTACTTC
TRBV25-1	TRBJ1-4	.	.	CASSSRGGNEKLFF	TGTGCCAGCAGTTCTCGGGGTGGTAATGAAAAACTGTTTTTT
TRBV10-3	TRBJ1-1	TRBD1	few	CAISESTGGGMSEAFF	TGTGCCATCAGTGAGTCCACGGGAGGGGGCATGTCTGAAGCTTTCTTT
TRBV2	TRBJ1-5	TRBD1	many	CASSGQGRSNQPQHF	TGTGCCAGCAGCGGACAGGGTCGGAGCAATCAGCCCCAGCATTTT
TRBV6-1	TRBJ1-5	TRBD1	many	CASRGQVNQPQHF	TGTGCCAGCAGGGGACAGGTCAATCAGCCCCAGCATTTT
TRBV6-1	TRBJ2-4	.	.	CASSPRGGEAKNIQYF	TGTGCCAGCAGCCCCCGAGGAGGGGAAGCCAAAAACATTCAGTACTTC